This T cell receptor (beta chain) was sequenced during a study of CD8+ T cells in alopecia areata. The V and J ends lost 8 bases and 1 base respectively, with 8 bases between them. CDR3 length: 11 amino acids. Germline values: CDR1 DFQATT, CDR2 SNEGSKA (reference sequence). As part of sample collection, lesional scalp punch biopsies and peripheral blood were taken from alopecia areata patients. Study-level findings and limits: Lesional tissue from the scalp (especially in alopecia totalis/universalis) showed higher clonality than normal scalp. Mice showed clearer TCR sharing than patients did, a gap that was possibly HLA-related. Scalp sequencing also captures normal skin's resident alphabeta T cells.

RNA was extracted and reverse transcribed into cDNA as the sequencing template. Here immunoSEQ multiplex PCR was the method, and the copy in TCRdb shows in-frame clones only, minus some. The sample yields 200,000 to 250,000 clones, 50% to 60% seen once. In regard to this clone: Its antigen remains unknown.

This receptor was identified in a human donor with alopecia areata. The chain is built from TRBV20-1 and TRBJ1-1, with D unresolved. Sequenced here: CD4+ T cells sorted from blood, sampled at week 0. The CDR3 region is CSLWGNTEAFF. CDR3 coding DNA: TGCAGTCTATGGGGGAACACTGAAGCTTTCTTT.